Reported below is one T cell receptor (beta chain). The data belong to a study of blood T cell repertoires in COVID-19. Overall study context: The origin of the acute and convalescent COVID-19 samples was the United States, Italy and Spain.

Sequenced by immunoSEQ multiplex PCR; TCRdb stores in-frame clones only, minus some. This sample has around 480,000 clones, with about nine tenths found just once. The CDR3 sequence is 13 residues long. J lost 5 bases, V lost 5 bases, and 3 bases had no gene match. Per germline, CDR1 SNHLY and CDR2 FYNNEI. The chain couples TRBV2 to TRBJ2-1, with 7 bases matching TRBD2. The sample was PBMCs or T cells enriched from blood (not recorded which). The sequence was obtained from a woman in her late teens or twenties who had recovered from COVID-19. The CDR3 loop is CASSSGANNEQFF. The DNA of the CDR3 is TGTGCCAGCAGTAGCGGGGCTAACAATGAGCAGTTCTTC.